These 6 T cell receptor beta chains were all obtained from the same sample, sequenced in a study of cytomegalovirus exposure and HLA in healthy donors. The primer mix had 60 Vbeta and 13 Jbeta primers. Profiled with immunoSEQ multiplex PCR; TCRdb holds only in-frame clones, not every one. The sample shows about 200,000 clones, around 83% of them seen only once. What was sequenced was PBMCs. The receptors come from a young woman in good health and CMV-seronegative.

The rearrangement uses TRBV6-1 and TRBJ1-3, with 7 nucleotides matching TRBD1. This CDR3 has 14 residues. The junction had 8 bases not matched to a gene; V was cut back by 7 bases and J by 5 bases. Germline V lookup: CDR1 MNHNS, CDR2 SASEGT. The CDR3 DNA reads as TGTGCCAGCATCCAGGGGGGCCGACGAAACACCATATATTTT. Residues: CASIQGGRRNTIYF.

The chain couples TRBV29-1 to TRBJ1-2, with D tentatively TRBD1 (5 bases). CDR1 is SQVTM and CDR2 is ANQGSEA in the germline V gene. The CDR3 loop spans 12 amino acids. Trimming shortened V by 6 bases and J by 6 bases, and 14 bases separated the two germline ends. The CDR3 DNA is TGCAGCGTCGGCGGGGGATGGGATGGCTACACCTTC. Protein sequence: CSVGGGWDGYTF.

The CDR3 region is CASSIKILGQGKNTEAFF. Written as DNA, the CDR3 is TGTGCCAGTAGTATAAAGATACTGGGACAGGGGAAGAACACTGAAGCTTTCTTT. J is TRBJ1-1 and V is TRBV19, with 10 bases matching TRBD1. The CDR3 sequence is 18 residues long. Germline CDR1 and CDR2: LNHDA and SQIVND (reference sequence). After removal of 2 bases from V and 1 base from J, the junction contained 10 bases not matched to a gene.

The chain combines TRBV30 with TRBJ1-2, with 9 bases identical to TRBD1. With V trimmed by 3 bases and J by 4 bases, 3 bases remained unmatched. The CDR3 covers 13 residues. Germline CDR1 GTSNPN, CDR2 SVGIG (reference sequence). This chain's CDR3 is CAWRDRGFYGYTF. The CDR3 DNA sequence: TGTGCCTGGAGGGACAGGGGTTTCTATGGCTACACCTTC.

This clone came up a few times. The gene calls are TRBV6-5 and TRBJ2-6; D unresolved. The ends were cut back, 0 bases at V and 4 bases at J, with 7 bases in the middle. Germline assignment: CDR1 MNHEY and CDR2 SVGAGI. This CDR3 region has 15 residues. The CDR3 nucleotides read TGTGCCAGCAGTTACTCCGGCAGGGGGGCCAACGTCCTGACTTTC. Translation: CASSYSGRGANVLTF.

The V and J genes are TRBV27 and TRBJ2-1; 11 nucleotides match TRBD2. The CDR3 consists of 16 residues. Germline V gene sequence: CDR1 MNHEY, CDR2 SMNVEV (reference sequence). The ends lost 5 bases at V and 0 bases at J; junction bases unmatched: 3. CDR3 region: CASSPLAGDSYNEQFF. In DNA, the CDR3 is TGTGCCAGCAGTCCACTAGCGGGGGACTCCTACAATGAGCAGTTCTTC.